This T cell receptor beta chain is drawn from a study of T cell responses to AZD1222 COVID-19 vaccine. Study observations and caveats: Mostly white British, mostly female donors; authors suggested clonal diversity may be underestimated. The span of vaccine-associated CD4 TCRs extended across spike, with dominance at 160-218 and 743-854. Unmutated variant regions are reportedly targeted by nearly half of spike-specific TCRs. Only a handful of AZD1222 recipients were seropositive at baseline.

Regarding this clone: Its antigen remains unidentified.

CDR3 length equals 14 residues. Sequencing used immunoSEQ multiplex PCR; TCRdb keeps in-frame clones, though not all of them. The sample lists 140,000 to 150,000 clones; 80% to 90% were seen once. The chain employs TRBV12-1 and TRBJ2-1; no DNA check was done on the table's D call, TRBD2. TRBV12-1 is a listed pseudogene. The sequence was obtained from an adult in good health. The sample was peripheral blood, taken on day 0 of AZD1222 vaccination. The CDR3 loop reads CASRSGLANNEQFF. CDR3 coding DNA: TGTGCCAGCAGGTCGGGACTAGCGAACAATGAGCAGTTCTTC.